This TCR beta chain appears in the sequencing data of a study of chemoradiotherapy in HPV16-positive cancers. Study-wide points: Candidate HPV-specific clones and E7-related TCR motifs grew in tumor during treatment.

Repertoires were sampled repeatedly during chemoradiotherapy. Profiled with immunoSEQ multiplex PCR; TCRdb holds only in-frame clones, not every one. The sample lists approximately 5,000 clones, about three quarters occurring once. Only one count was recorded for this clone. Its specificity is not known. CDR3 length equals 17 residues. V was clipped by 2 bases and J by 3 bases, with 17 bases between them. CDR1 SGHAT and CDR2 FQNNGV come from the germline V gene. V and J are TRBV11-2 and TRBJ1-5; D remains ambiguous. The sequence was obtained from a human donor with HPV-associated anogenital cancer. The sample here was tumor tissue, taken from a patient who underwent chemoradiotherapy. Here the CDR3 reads CASSLSSWQDINQPQHF. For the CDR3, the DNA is TGTGCCAGCAGCTTAAGTTCATGGCAGGATATCAATCAGCCCCAGCATTTT.